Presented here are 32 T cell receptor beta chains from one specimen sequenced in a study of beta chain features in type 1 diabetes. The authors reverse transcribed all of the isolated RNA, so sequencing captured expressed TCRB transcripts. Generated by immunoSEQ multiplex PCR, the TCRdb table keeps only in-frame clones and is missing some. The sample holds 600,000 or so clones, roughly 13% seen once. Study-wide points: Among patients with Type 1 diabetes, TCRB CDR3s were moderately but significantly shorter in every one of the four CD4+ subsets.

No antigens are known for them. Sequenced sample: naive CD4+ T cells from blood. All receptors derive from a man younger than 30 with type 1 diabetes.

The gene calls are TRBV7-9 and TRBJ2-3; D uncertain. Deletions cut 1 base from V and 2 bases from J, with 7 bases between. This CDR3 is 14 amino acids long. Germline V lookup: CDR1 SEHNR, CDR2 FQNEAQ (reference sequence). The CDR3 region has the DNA TGTGCCAGCAGCTTAGTTGGGAACACAGATACGCAGTATTTT. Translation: CASSLVGNTDTQYF. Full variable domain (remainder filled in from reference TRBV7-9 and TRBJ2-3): DTGVSQNPRHKITKRGQNVTFRCDPISEHNRLYWYRQTLGQGPEFLTYFQNEAQLEKSRLLSDRFSAERPKGSFSTLEIQRTEQGDSAMYLCASSLVGNTDTQYFGPGTRLTVL.

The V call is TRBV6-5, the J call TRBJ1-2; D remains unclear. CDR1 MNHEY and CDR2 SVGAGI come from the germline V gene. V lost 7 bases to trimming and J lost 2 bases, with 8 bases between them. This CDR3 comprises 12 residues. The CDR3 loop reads CASKDGNYGYTF. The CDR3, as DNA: TGTGCCAGCAAGGACGGGAACTATGGCTACACCTTC.

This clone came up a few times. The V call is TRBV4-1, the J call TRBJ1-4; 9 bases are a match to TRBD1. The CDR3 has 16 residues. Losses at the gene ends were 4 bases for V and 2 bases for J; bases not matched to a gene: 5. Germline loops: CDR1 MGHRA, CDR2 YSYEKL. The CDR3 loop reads CASSLGQGRTNEKLFF. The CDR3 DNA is TGCGCCAGCAGCCTCGGACAGGGGCGGACTAATGAAAAACTGTTTTTT.

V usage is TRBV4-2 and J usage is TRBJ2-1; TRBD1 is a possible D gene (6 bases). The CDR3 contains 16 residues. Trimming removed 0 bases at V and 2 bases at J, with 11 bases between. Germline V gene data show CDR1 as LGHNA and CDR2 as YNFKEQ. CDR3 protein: CASSQDIQGPYNEQFF. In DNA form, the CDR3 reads TGTGCCAGCAGCCAAGATATACAGGGACCCTACAATGAGCAGTTCTTC.

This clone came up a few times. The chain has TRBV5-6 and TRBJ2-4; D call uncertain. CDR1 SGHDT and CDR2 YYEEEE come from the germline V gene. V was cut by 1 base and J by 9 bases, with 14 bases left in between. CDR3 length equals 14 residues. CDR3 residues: CASSLKTVWSIQYF. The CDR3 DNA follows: TGTGCCAGCAGCTTGAAAACAGTTTGGAGCATTCAGTACTTC.

CDR3 protein: CASSQDPTSSSYGYTF. CDR3 sequence (DNA): TGCGCCAGCAGCCAAGATCCAACCTCGTCCTCTTATGGCTACACCTTC. V and J are TRBV4-3 and TRBJ1-2; D ambiguous. V lost 0 bases and J lost 5, with 16 bases in between. This CDR3 contains 16 residues. Germline CDR1 LGHNA, CDR2 YSLEER.

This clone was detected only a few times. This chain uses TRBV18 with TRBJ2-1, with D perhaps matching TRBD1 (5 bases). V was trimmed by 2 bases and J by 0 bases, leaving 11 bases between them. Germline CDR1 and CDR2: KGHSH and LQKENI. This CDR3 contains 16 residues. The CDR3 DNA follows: TGTGCCAGCTCACCATTAACAGGTAGCTCCTACAATGAGCAGTTCTTC. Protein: CASSPLTGSSYNEQFF.

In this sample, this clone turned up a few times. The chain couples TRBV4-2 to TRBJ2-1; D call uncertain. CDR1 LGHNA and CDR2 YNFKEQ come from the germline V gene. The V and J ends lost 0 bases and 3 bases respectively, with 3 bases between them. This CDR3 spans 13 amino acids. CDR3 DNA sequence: TGTGCCAGCAGCCAAGACCACTACAATGAGCAGTTCTTC. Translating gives CASSQDHYNEQFF.

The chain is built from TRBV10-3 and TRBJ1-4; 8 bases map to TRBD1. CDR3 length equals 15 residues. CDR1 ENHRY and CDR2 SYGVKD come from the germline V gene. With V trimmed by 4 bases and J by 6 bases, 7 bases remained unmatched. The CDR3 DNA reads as TGTGCCATCAGTGTGGGGAACAGGGGGGATGAAAAACTGTTTTTT. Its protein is CAISVGNRGDEKLFF.

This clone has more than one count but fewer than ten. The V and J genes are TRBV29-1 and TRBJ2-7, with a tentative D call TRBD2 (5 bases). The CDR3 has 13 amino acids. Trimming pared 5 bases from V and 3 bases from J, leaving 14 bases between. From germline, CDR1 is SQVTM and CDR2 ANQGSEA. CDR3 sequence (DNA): TGCAGCGTTTCCAGCGGAGTGAACTACGAGCAGTACTTC. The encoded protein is CSVSSGVNYEQYF.

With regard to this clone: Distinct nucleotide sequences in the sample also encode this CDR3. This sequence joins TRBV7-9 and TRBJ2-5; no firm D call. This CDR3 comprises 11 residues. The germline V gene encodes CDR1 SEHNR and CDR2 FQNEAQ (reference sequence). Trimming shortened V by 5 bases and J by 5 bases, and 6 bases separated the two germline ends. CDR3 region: CASSGVETQYF. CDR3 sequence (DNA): TGTGCCAGCAGCGGGGTCGAGACCCAGTACTTC.

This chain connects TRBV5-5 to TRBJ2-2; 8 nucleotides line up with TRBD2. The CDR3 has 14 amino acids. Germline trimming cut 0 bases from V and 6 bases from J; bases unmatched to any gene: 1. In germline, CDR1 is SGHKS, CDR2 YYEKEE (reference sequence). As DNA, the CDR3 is TGTGCCAGCAGCTTGGGACTAGCGCCCGGGGAGCTGTTTTTT. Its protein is CASSLGLAPGELFF.

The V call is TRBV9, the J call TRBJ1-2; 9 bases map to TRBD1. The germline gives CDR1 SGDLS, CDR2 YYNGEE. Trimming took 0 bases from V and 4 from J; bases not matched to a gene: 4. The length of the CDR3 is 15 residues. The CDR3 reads CASSVGRDRVYGYTF. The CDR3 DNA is TGTGCCAGCAGCGTAGGACGGGACAGGGTCTATGGCTACACCTTC.

CDR3 nucleotide sequence: TGTGCCAGCAGCAGACGGGACGGGAGGAGGGAGACCCAGTACTTC. Its protein product is CASSRRDGRRETQYF. V and J are TRBV7-2 and TRBJ2-5, with 7 bases fitting TRBD2. The CDR3 is 15 residues long. Germline V gives CDR1 SGHTA, CDR2 FQGNSA. Germline trimming cut 5 bases from V and 5 bases from J; bases unmatched to any gene: 11.

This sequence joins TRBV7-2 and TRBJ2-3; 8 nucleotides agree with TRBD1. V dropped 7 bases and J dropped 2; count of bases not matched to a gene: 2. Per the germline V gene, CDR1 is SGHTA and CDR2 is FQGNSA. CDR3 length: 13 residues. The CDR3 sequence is CASMDRVTDTQYF. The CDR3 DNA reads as TGTGCCAGCATGGACAGGGTCACAGATACGCAGTATTTT.

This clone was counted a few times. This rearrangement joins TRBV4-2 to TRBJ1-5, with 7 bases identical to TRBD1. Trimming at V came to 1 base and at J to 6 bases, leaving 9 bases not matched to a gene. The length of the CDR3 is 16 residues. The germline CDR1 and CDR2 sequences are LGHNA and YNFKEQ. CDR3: CASSQGQGGLGQPQHF. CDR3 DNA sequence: TGTGCCAGCAGCCAAGGACAGGGAGGGTTGGGTCAGCCCCAGCATTTT.

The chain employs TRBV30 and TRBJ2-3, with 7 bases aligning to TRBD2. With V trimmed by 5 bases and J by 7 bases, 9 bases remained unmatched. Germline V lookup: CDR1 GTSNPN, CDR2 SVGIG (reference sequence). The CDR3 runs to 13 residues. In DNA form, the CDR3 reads TGTGCCTGGCTAAGGCGGGAGAGGAATACGCAGTATTTT. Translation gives CAWLRRERNTQYF. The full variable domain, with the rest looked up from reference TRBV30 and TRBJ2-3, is SQTIHQWPATLVQPVGSPLSLECTVEGTSNPNLYWYRQAAGRGLQLLFYSVGIGQISSEVPQNLSASRPQDRQFILSSKKLLLSDSGFYLCAWLRRERNTQYFGPGTRLTVL.

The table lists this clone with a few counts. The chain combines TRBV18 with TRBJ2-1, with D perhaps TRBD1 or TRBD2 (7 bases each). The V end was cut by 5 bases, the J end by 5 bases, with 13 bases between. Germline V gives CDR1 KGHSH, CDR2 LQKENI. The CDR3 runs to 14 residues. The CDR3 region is CASSNRGGDNEQFF. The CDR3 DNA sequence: TGTGCCAGCTCAAACAGGGGAGGGGACAATGAGCAGTTCTTC.

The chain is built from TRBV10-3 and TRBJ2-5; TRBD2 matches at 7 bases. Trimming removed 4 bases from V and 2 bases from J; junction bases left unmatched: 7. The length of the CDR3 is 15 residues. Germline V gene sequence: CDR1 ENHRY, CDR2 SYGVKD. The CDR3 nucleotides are TGTGCCATCAGTGCGGCCGGGAGGCCACAAGAGACCCAGTACTTC. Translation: CAISAAGRPQETQYF.

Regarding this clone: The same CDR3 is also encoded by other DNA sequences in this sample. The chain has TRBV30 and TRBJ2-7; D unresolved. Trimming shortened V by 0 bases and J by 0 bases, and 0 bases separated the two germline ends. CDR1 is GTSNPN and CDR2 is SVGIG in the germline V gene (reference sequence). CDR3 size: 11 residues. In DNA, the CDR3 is TGTGCCTGGAGTGTCTCCTACGAGCAGTACTTC. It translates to CAWSVSYEQYF.

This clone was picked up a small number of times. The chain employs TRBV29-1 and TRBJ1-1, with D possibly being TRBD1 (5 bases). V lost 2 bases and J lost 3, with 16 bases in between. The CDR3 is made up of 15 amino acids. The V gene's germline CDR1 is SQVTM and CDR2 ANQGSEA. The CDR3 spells CSVERHPGGDTEAFF. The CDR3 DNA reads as TGCAGCGTTGAACGGCACCCGGGAGGGGACACTGAAGCTTTCTTT.

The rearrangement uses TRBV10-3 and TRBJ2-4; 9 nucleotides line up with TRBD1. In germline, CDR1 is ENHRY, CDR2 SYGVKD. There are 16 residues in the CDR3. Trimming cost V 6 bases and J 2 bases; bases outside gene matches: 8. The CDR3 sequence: CAISGQGTGSKNIQYF. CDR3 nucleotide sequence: TGTGCCATCAGCGGACAGGGGACCGGGTCCAAAAACATTCAGTACTTC.

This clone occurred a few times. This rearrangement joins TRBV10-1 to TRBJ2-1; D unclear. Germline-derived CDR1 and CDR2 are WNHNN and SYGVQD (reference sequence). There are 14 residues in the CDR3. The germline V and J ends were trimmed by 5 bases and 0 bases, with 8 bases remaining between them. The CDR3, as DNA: TGCGCCAGCAGTCAGTGGAGCTCCTACAATGAGCAGTTCTTC. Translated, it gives CASSQWSSYNEQFF.

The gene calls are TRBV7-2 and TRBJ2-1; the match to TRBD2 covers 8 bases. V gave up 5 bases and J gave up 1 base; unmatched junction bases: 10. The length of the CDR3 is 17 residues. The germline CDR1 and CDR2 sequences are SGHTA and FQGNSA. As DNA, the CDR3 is TGTGCCAGCAGCCCCCGGACTAGCTCTCGATCCTACAATGAGCAGTTCTTC. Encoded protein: CASSPRTSSRSYNEQFF.

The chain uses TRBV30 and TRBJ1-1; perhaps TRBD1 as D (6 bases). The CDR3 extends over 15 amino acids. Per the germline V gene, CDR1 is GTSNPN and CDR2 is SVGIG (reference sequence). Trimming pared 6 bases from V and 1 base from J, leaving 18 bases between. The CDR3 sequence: CACHGGGQPNTEAFF. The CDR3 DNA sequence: TGTGCCTGCCACGGAGGCGGACAGCCGAACACTGAAGCTTTCTTT.

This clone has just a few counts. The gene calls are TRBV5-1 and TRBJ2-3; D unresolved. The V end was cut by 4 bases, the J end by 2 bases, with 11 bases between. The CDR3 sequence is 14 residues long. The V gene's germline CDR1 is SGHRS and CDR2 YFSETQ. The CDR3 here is CASSLRATTDTQYF. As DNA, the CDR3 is TGCGCCAGCAGCCTGAGAGCCACCACAGATACGCAGTATTTT.

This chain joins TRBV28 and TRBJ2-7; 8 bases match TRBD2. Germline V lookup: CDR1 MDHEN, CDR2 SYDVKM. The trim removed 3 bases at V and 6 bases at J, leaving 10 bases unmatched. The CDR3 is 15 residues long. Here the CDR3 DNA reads TGTGCCAGCAGTTTTAGTGGCGGGAGGATCGGCGAGCAGTACTTC. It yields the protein CASSFSGGRIGEQYF.

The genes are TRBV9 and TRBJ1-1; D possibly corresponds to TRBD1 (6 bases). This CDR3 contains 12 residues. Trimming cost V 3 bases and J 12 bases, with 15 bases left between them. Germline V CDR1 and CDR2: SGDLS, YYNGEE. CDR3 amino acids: CASSGFRQVPFF. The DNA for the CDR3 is TGTGCCAGCAGCGGCTTCAGACAGGTACCTTTCTTT.

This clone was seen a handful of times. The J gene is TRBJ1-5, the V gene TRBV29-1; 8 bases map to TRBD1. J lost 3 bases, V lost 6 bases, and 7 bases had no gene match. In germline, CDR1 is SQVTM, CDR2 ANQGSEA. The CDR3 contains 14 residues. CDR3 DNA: TGCAGCGTGCAGACAGGGGTCACCAATCAGCCCCAGCATTTT. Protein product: CSVQTGVTNQPQHF.

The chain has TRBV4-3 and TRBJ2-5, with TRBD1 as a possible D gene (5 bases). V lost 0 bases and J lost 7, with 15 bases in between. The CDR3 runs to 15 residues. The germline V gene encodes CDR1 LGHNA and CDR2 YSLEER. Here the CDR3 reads CASSQDRAGLGTQYF. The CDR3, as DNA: TGCGCCAGCAGCCAAGACAGGGCCGGCTTGGGGACCCAGTACTTC.

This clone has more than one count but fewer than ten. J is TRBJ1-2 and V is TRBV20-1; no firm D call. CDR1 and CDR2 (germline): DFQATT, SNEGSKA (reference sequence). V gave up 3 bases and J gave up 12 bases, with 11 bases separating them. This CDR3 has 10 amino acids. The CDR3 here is CSASPLYDTF. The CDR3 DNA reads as TGCAGTGCTAGTCCCCTTTATGACACCTTC.

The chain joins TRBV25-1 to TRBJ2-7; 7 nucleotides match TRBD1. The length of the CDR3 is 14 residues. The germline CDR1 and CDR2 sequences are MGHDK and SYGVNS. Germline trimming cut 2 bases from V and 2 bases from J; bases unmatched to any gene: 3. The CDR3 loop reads CASSEDRETYEQYF. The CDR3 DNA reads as TGTGCCAGCAGTGAAGACAGGGAAACCTACGAGCAGTACTTC.